Following are 31 T cell receptor beta chains from one sample sequenced in a study of shared clonotypes between healthy human individuals. The assay was immunoSEQ multiplex PCR, and TCRdb's table has in-frame clones only and misses some. The sample has under 1,900,000 clones, 98% to 99% seen once. The specimen sequenced was naive CD4+ T cells sorted from blood. The subset was: CD45RA+ positively selected. The receptors were gathered from a man aged 25-40 years in good health.

This clone has only one observation. CDR3 residues: CAISDSRRQETQYF. CDR3 sequence (DNA): TGTGCCATCAGTGACTCCCGGAGGCAAGAGACCCAGTACTTC. This chain links TRBV10-3 with TRBJ2-5, with D tentatively TRBD2 (5 bases). This CDR3 comprises 14 residues. The germline CDR1 and CDR2 sequences are ENHRY and SYGVKD. V lost 3 bases and J 2 bases, leaving 10 bases between the germline ends.

The chain joins TRBV7-9 to TRBJ2-1; D gene ambiguous. There are 14 residues in the CDR3. Germline values: CDR1 SEHNR, CDR2 FQNEAQ (reference sequence). The V gene lost 9 bases and the J gene lost 5 bases, with 17 bases spanning the gap. In nucleotides, the CDR3 is TGTGCCAGTCGCCACCGCCCAGGAGACAATGAGCAGTTCTTC. The encoded protein is CASRHRPGDNEQFF.

The chain uses TRBV29-1 and TRBJ2-1; 7 bases line up with TRBD2. Trimming took 2 bases from V and 2 from J; bases not matched to a gene: 9. The CDR3 length is 16 residues. The germline gives CDR1 SQVTM, CDR2 ANQGSEA. This CDR3 reads CSVERGAGAAYNEQFF. In DNA form, the CDR3 reads TGCAGCGTTGAACGTGGGGCGGGAGCTGCCTACAATGAGCAGTTCTTC.

The CDR3 reads CASSQVLGRAKNIQYF. The CDR3 DNA sequence: TGCGCCAGCAGCCAAGTTCTAGGGAGGGCCAAAAACATTCAGTACTTC. This chain uses TRBV4-1 with TRBJ2-4, with a tentative D call TRBD2 (6 bases). The V gene's germline CDR1 is MGHRA and CDR2 YSYEKL. This CDR3 is 16 amino acids long. V lost 1 base to trimming and J lost 1 base, with 11 bases between them.

This chain uses TRBV5-1 with TRBJ2-7; D remains ambiguous. Per the germline V gene, CDR1 is SGHRS and CDR2 is YFSETQ. The CDR3 contains 14 residues. The V end was cut by 2 bases, the J end by 0 bases, with 9 bases between. CDR3 amino acids: CASSLLGNSYEQYF. In DNA, the CDR3 is TGCGCCAGCAGCTTACTGGGGAACTCCTACGAGCAGTACTTC.

This sequence joins TRBV30 and TRBJ2-7, with 8 bases aligning to TRBD1. Germline assignment: CDR1 GTSNPN and CDR2 SVGIG (reference sequence). V lost 0 bases, J lost 7 bases, and 5 bases stayed unmatched. The CDR3 length is 13 residues. The CDR3 spells CAWSVLRGQEQYF. The CDR3 bases are TGTGCCTGGAGTGTTCTCAGGGGGCAAGAGCAGTACTTC.

There are a few counts of this clone. The CDR3 sequence is CASSSALAGNLQETQYF. The DNA for the CDR3 is TGCGCCAGCAGCTCGGCCCTCGCGGGCAACCTCCAAGAGACCCAGTACTTC. The V and J genes are TRBV5-1 and TRBJ2-5; a possible D gene is TRBD2 (5 bases). Deletions cut 3 bases from V and 1 base from J, with 19 bases between. Per germline, CDR1 SGHRS and CDR2 YFSETQ. There are 17 residues in the CDR3.

The chain has TRBV5-1 and TRBJ2-7, with TRBD2 identical over 13 bases. The V gene's germline CDR1 is SGHRS and CDR2 YFSETQ. The J segment lost 0 bases and the V segment lost 4 bases, leaving 10 bases of the junction unmatched. The CDR3 length is 18 residues. CDR3 sequence reads: CASSAPGLAGLNSYEQYF. CDR3 DNA sequence: TGCGCCAGCAGCGCGCCGGGACTAGCGGGATTAAACTCCTACGAGCAGTACTTC. Based on the CDR3 plus reference TRBV5-1 and TRBJ2-7, the full variable domain is KAGVTQTPRYLIKTRGQQVTLSCSPISGHRSVSWYQQTPGQGLQFLFEYFSETQRNKGNFPGRFSGRQFSNSRSEMNVSTLELGDSALYLCASSAPGLAGLNSYEQYFGPGTRLTVT.

The V and J genes are TRBV6-1 and TRBJ1-4, with a possible D match to TRBD1 (5 bases). Trimming cost V 3 bases and J 10 bases, with 12 bases left between them. CDR1 and CDR2 (germline): MNHNS, SASEGT. CDR3 length: 13 amino acids. The CDR3 region is CASSDTPGGKLFF. The CDR3 region has the DNA TGTGCCAGCAGTGACACCCCCGGGGGAAAACTGTTTTTT.

This chain connects TRBV10-3 to TRBJ1-2; weak D call: TRBD1 (5 bases). V was trimmed by 11 bases and J by 1 base, leaving 11 bases between them. This CDR3 is built from 12 residues. CDR1 ENHRY and CDR2 SYGVKD come from the germline V gene. CDR3 protein: CAFRDVNYGYTF. In DNA form, the CDR3 reads TGTGCCTTCCGGGACGTTAACTATGGCTACACCTTC.

As regards this clone: An end of the junction does not agree with germline; a read error may underlie this. The rearrangement links TRBV4-3 to TRBJ1-2; no firm D call. This CDR3 is built from 16 residues. Per germline, CDR1 LGHNA and CDR2 YSLEER. The CDR3 spells CASSQELTAATYGYTF. For the CDR3, the DNA is TGCGCCAGCAGCCAAGAATTGACGGCAGCCACTTATGGCTATACCTTC.

This clone appeared a single time. The chain joins TRBV29-1 to TRBJ2-3; the match to TRBD2 covers 11 bases. The trim removed 3 bases at V and 4 bases at J, leaving 6 bases unmatched. This CDR3 spans 15 amino acids. CDR1 and CDR2 (germline): SQVTM, ANQGSEA. DNA of the CDR3: TGCAGCGTTGATGCGACTAGCGGGAAGGCAGATACGCAGTATTTT. This gives the protein CSVDATSGKADTQYF.

V usage is TRBV2 and J usage is TRBJ2-7, with D hard to call. Germline V gene lookup returns CDR1 SNHLY and CDR2 FYNNEI. The V and J ends lost 6 bases and 4 bases respectively, with 7 bases between them. The CDR3 totals 11 residues. In nucleotides, the CDR3 is TGTGCCAGCAGCGCCGAGTACGAGCAGTACTTC. Translating gives CASSAEYEQYF.

The chain employs TRBV18 and TRBJ2-2; D may be TRBD2 (5 bases). The CDR3 is 12 amino acids. Trimming removed 3 bases at V and 9 bases at J, with 8 bases between. Germline V gene sequence: CDR1 KGHSH, CDR2 LQKENI. The CDR3 DNA is TGTGCCAGCTCACCCCGCGGGTGGGAGCTGTTTTTT. Protein sequence: CASSPRGWELFF.

The gene calls are TRBV18 and TRBJ2-7; D unresolved. Trimming took 3 bases from V and 4 from J, leaving 25 bases between them. Per the germline V gene, CDR1 is KGHSH and CDR2 is LQKENI. The CDR3 has 18 amino acids. The CDR3: CASSPRSFDGNTPYEQYF. DNA for the CDR3: TGTGCCAGCTCACCCCGCTCCTTCGATGGGAACACTCCTTACGAGCAGTACTTC.

This chain links TRBV5-1 with TRBJ2-1; D gene uncertain. Germline values: CDR1 SGHRS, CDR2 YFSETQ. V lost 0 bases to trimming and J lost 9 bases, with 16 bases between them. The CDR3 loop spans 15 amino acids. Here the CDR3 reads CASSLDAALTSEQFF. The CDR3 nucleotides read TGCGCCAGCAGCTTGGACGCAGCGCTCACGTCTGAGCAGTTCTTC.

The chain recombines TRBV11-2 with TRBJ2-1, with 10 bases fitting TRBD2. This CDR3 contains 15 residues. From germline, CDR1 is SGHAT and CDR2 FQNNGV. Germline trimming cut 2 bases from V and 7 bases from J; bases unmatched to any gene: 5. Here the CDR3 DNA reads TGTGCCAGCAGCTTACCTAGCGGGAGTCGGAATGAGCAGTTCTTC. It translates to CASSLPSGSRNEQFF.

The table lists this clone with a count of one. The V call is TRBV11-2, the J call TRBJ2-2, with D unresolved. Looked up from germline, CDR1 is SGHAT and CDR2 is FQNNGV. This CDR3 is built from 14 residues. Trimming took off 5 bases at V and 3 bases at J, with 10 bases between the two ends. CDR3 in DNA: TGTGCCAGCAGCCCTCCGCAATACACCGGGGAGCTGTTTTTT. Its protein product is CASSPPQYTGELFF.

V usage is TRBV5-1 and J usage is TRBJ1-2, with D unclear. CDR1 is SGHRS and CDR2 is YFSETQ in the germline V gene. This CDR3 region has 15 residues. V shed 2 bases and J shed 4 bases, with 15 bases lying between them. In nucleotides, the CDR3 is TGCGCCAGCAGCTTCCGCCCCATAGCGATCTATGGCTACACCTTC. It specifies CASSFRPIAIYGYTF.

This rearrangement joins TRBV20-1 to TRBJ1-2, with D possibly being TRBD1 (5 bases). The CDR3 covers 11 residues. V lost 2 bases, J lost 7 bases, and 8 bases lay in between. CDR1 is DFQATT, CDR2 SNEGSKA, per germline (reference sequence). CDR3 DNA: TGCAGTGCTAGAATCGGGGCTGGCTACACCTTC. Its translation: CSARIGAGYTF.

The chain combines TRBV6-5 with TRBJ2-7, with D perhaps matching TRBD2 (5 bases). The CDR3 has 13 amino acids. Between the trimmed V and J ends, which lost 2 bases and 6 bases, there was a span of 11 bases. From germline, CDR1 is MNHEY and CDR2 SVGAGI. Here the CDR3 DNA reads TGTGCCAGCAGTTACGGGTTTGCGGGCGAGCAGTACTTC. The encoded protein is CASSYGFAGEQYF.

The rearrangement links TRBV4-1 to TRBJ2-1, with TRBD2 identical over 8 bases. V trimming: 2 bases; J trimming: 5 bases; junction bases outside the gene matches: 2. CDR3 length: 14 residues. Per germline, CDR1 MGHRA and CDR2 YSYEKL. CDR3 sequence: CASSQFSGNNEQFF. In DNA, the CDR3 is TGCGCCAGCAGCCAATTTAGCGGGAACAATGAGCAGTTCTTC.

J is TRBJ2-3 and V is TRBV7-9; 8 nucleotides line up with TRBD1. J was trimmed by 4 bases and V by 0 bases; bases with no gene match: 3. Per germline, CDR1 SEHNR and CDR2 FQNEAQ (reference sequence). This CDR3 region has 15 residues. CDR3 sequence reads: CASSLAADRADTQYF. DNA for the CDR3: TGTGCCAGCAGCTTAGCCGCGGACAGGGCAGATACGCAGTATTTT. The whole variable domain, remainder taken from reference TRBV7-9 and TRBJ2-3, is DTGVSQNPRHKITKRGQNVTFRCDPISEHNRLYWYRQTLGQGPEFLTYFQNEAQLEKSRLLSDRFSAERPKGSFSTLEIQRTEQGDSAMYLCASSLAADRADTQYFGPGTRLTVL.

The rearrangement links TRBV7-3 to TRBJ2-1; possible D gene TRBD2, 6 bases. The germline CDR1 and CDR2 sequences are SGHTA and FQGTGA. The V and J ends lost 5 bases and 4 bases respectively, with 15 bases between them. This CDR3 has 15 residues. CDR3 sequence reads: CASSAYGGAYNEQFF. The CDR3 region has the DNA TGTGCCAGCAGCGCTTACGGGGGTGCTTACAATGAGCAGTTCTTC.

J is TRBJ2-2 and V is TRBV19, with D possibly being TRBD2 (7 bases). The germline V gene encodes CDR1 LNHDA and CDR2 SQIVND (reference sequence). V shed 2 bases and J shed 3 bases, with 10 bases lying between them. This CDR3 comprises 15 residues. Written as DNA, the CDR3 is TGTGCCAGTAGTATAAGGGGGGGCCACACCGGGGAGCTGTTTTTT. Translated, it gives CASSIRGGHTGELFF.

Here the CDR3 reads CAISEEGHGYGYTF. The CDR3, as DNA: TGTGCCATCAGTGAAGAGGGGCATGGCTATGGCTACACCTTC. The J gene is TRBJ1-2, the V gene TRBV10-3; possible D gene TRBD1, 5 bases. Deletions cut 3 bases from V and 4 bases from J, with 12 bases between. CDR1 is ENHRY, CDR2 SYGVKD, per germline. The CDR3 contains 14 residues.

The chain employs TRBV5-1 and TRBJ2-6, with D perhaps TRBD1 (5 bases). Trimming pared 0 bases from V and 2 bases from J, leaving 9 bases between. This CDR3 region has 16 residues. CDR1 is SGHRS and CDR2 is YFSETQ in the germline V gene. CDR3 amino acids: CASSLDTGPGANVLTF. As DNA, the CDR3 is TGCGCCAGCAGCTTGGACACAGGACCTGGGGCCAACGTCCTGACTTTC.

The chain couples TRBV4-1 to TRBJ1-2; no definite D call. Germline values: CDR1 MGHRA, CDR2 YSYEKL. The germline V and J ends were trimmed by 1 base and 7 bases, with 19 bases remaining between them. The CDR3 extends over 16 amino acids. The CDR3 is CASSQVAGPMGIGYTF. The CDR3 coding sequence is TGCGCCAGCAGCCAAGTCGCGGGTCCCATGGGTATTGGCTACACCTTC.

Worth noting for this clone: Other DNA sequences in the sample encode the same CDR3. The chain joins TRBV29-1 to TRBJ2-7; tentatively, D is TRBD1 or TRBD2 (5 bases each). The V gene's germline CDR1 is SQVTM and CDR2 ANQGSEA. Deletions cut 1 base from V and 2 bases from J, with 6 bases between. There are 12 residues in the CDR3. The CDR3 DNA sequence: TGCAGCGTTGAAGCGGGGCCCTACGAGCAGTACTTC. It codes for CSVEAGPYEQYF.

Comments on this clone: Other DNA sequences in the sample encode the same CDR3. The rearrangement links TRBV5-6 to TRBJ1-1; D ambiguous. The germline V and J ends were trimmed by 0 bases and 0 bases, with 6 bases remaining between them. Germline V gene lookup returns CDR1 SGHDT and CDR2 YYEEEE. The CDR3 extends over 14 amino acids. The CDR3 loop is CASSLVRMNTEAFF. The CDR3 bases are TGTGCCAGCAGCTTGGTAAGGATGAACACTGAAGCTTTCTTT. The full variable domain, rest sourced from reference TRBV5-6 and TRBJ1-1, is DAGVTQSPTHLIKTRGQQVTLRCSPKSGHDTVSWYQQALGQGPQFIFQYYEEEERQRGNFPDRFSGHQFPNYSSELNVNALLLGDSALYLCASSLVRMNTEAFFGQGTRLTVV.

The chain joins TRBV7-3 to TRBJ1-2, with TRBD1 as a possible D gene (5 bases). The V and J ends lost 5 bases and 1 base respectively, with 14 bases between them. CDR3 length: 15 residues. CDR1 and CDR2 (germline): SGHTA, FQGTGA. The CDR3 loop reads CASSLVSGGNYGYTF. CDR3 sequence (DNA): TGTGCCAGCAGCCTCGTTTCGGGGGGTAACTATGGCTACACCTTC.